This T cell receptor beta chain derives from a study of blood T cells in healthy people across ages. A second PCR, run for roughly 6 to 11 cycles, used a sample-barcoded 5' primer plus a J-beta primer mix. A template-switch adaptor containing 12 random nucleotides labeled each cDNA molecule. From each sample, at least 3 million paired-end reads containing CDR3 were obtained. TCRdb passed the 5' RACE reads through MiXCR, listing each CDR3 protein once. This repertoire shows about 670,000 distinct CDR3 sequences, 35% to 50% found once; its top ten account for 25% to 35%. Germline V gene lookup returns CDR1 SEHNR and CDR2 FQNEAQ (reference sequence). The CDR3 has 14 amino acids. The J segment lost 3 bases and the V segment lost 3 bases, leaving 4 bases of the junction unmatched.

The rearrangement uses TRBV7-9 and TRBJ1-2; 7 bases are shared with TRBD1. The TCR originated in a man older than 75 in good health. Input material: blood. The CDR3 protein is CASSFGDRDYGYTF. The CDR3, as DNA: TGTGCCAGCAGCTTTGGGGACAGAGACTATGGCTACACCTTC.